The clone carrying this TCR beta chain was observed a few times. Germline V gene lookup returns CDR1 SNHLY and CDR2 FYNNEI. The length of the CDR3 is 13 residues. Trimming at V came to 7 bases and at J to 2 bases, leaving 4 bases not matched to a gene. The data were obtained in a study of response to subunit inactivated influenza vaccine. Each CDR3 protein is one row after TCRdb ran MiXCR on the RT-PCR reads. The top ten clones hold 6.5% to 8.5% of a sample with approximately 730,000 distinct CDR3 sequences, 11% to 15% of them seen once. The chain joins TRBV2 to TRBJ2-7; TRBD2 matches at 8 bases. The receptor was derived from a man aged 45-65 years who received an inactivated influenza vaccine. The material sequenced was PBMCs from blood, taken 14 to 15 days before vaccination. This CDR3 reads CASTGGETYEQYF. The DNA for the CDR3 is TGTGCCAGCACGGGGGGGGAAACCTACGAGCAGTACTTC.